Below, 23 T cell receptor beta chains from the same sample are listed, as sequenced in a study of PD-1 blockade in classical Hodgkin lymphoma. Time point noted: cycle 4 day 1 (C4D1), after six to seven weeks of nivolumab. Brentuximab vedotin exposure varied among the patients, all of whom had relapsed after autologous stem cell transplantation. Repertoires were generated with immunoSEQ multiplex PCR, while TCRdb's copy carries only in-frame clones and drops some. The sample lists about 24,000 clones; under 90% were seen once. Sequences were derived from peripheral blood mononuclear cells (PBMCs), sampled before the fourth cycle of nivolumab. These receptors were obtained from a human donor with classical Hodgkin lymphoma.

The chain is built from TRBV28 and TRBJ1-1, with D tentatively TRBD1 (5 bases). CDR1 and CDR2 from the germline V gene are MDHEN and SYDVKM. V gave up 2 bases and J gave up 8 bases, with 9 bases separating them. The CDR3 has 12 amino acids. The chain's CDR3 is CASSLLGLEAFF. Here the CDR3 DNA reads TGTGCCAGCAGTTTACTGGGGCTAGAAGCTTTCTTT.

The V gene is TRBV4-1, the J gene TRBJ1-5; D is perhaps TRBD1 (6 bases). With 4 bases removed from V and 6 bases from J, the gap between germline ends came to 13 bases. There are 14 residues in the CDR3. Germline lookup yields CDR1 MGHRA and CDR2 YSYEKL. DNA of the CDR3: TGCGCCAGCAGCCTCTACAGGGATCGTCAGCCCCAGCATTTT. Its translation: CASSLYRDRQPQHF.

The V call is TRBV14, the J call TRBJ1-2; D possibly corresponds to TRBD1 (5 bases). Germline values: CDR1 SGHDN, CDR2 FVKESK. V gave up 4 bases and J gave up 4 bases, with 10 bases separating them. The CDR3 is made up of 13 amino acids. This CDR3 is CASSLGTAYGYTF. As DNA, the CDR3 is TGTGCCAGCAGCCTCGGGACGGCCTATGGCTACACCTTC.

The gene calls are TRBV11-2 and TRBJ2-7; D gene ambiguous. CDR3 size: 11 residues. The V end lost 0 bases, the J end lost 4 bases, and 1 base lay between the germline ends. The germline CDR1 and CDR2 sequences are SGHAT and FQNNGV. The DNA of the CDR3 is TGTGCCAGCAGCTTAGAATACGAGCAGTACTTC. The encoded protein is CASSLEYEQYF. The entire variable domain, with the rest obtained from reference TRBV11-2 and TRBJ2-7, is as follows: EAGVAQSPRYKIIEKRQSVAFWCNPISGHATLYWYQQILGQGPKLLIQFQNNGVVDDSQLPKDRFSAERLKGVDSTLKIQPAKLEDSAVYLCASSLEYEQYFGPGTRLTVT.

This chain connects TRBV11-2 to TRBJ2-3; possibly TRBD1 for D (8 bases). Trimming removed 5 bases at V and 5 bases at J, with 17 bases between. This CDR3 contains 15 residues. From germline, CDR1 is SGHAT and CDR2 FQNNGV. The CDR3 bases are TGTGCCAGCAGCGGCCGACAGGGGAGGGGAGATACGCAGTATTTT. Encoded protein: CASSGRQGRGDTQYF.

A few counts support this clone. The V call is TRBV27, the J call TRBJ2-7, with TRBD1 matching over 9 bases. The CDR3 extends over 15 amino acids. CDR1 is MNHEY and CDR2 is SMNVEV in the germline V gene (reference sequence). With 5 bases clipped from V and 2 bases from J, the junction kept 7 bases outside the gene matches. CDR3 loop: CASSRSGQGPYEQYF. CDR3 DNA: TGTGCCAGCAGTCGGTCGGGACAGGGTCCCTACGAGCAGTACTTC.

The chain links TRBV7-2 to TRBJ2-7; no definite D call. Germline V gene lookup returns CDR1 SGHTA and CDR2 FQGNSA. Trimming shortened V by 3 bases and J by 0 bases, and 0 bases separated the two germline ends. This CDR3 spans 11 amino acids. The CDR3 nucleotides read TGTGCCAGCAGCTTCTCCTACGAGCAGTACTTC. This sequence encodes CASSFSYEQYF.

Regarding this clone: A junction boundary mismatches the germline segment, possibly from a read error. The chain recombines TRBV12-5 with TRBJ2-1; possible D gene TRBD2, 6 bases. The germline V gene encodes CDR1 LGHNT and CDR2 FRNRAP. This CDR3 contains 15 residues. The CDR3 region is CASGSRDFTDNEQFF. The DNA of the CDR3 is TGTGCTAGCGGTTCCCGGGACTTTACTGACAATGAGCAGTTCTTC.

The rearrangement uses TRBV5-1 and TRBJ1-1, with D possibly TRBD1 on 5 matching bases. V lost 6 bases and J lost 1, with 22 bases in between. The length of the CDR3 is 17 residues. The V gene's germline CDR1 is SGHRS and CDR2 YFSETQ. The CDR3 protein is CASIKGWGGQPNTEAFF. The CDR3 nucleotides read TGCGCCAGCATCAAGGGGTGGGGAGGCCAACCGAACACTGAAGCTTTCTTT.

The chain links TRBV7-2 to TRBJ1-1; D remains ambiguous. The CDR3 runs to 11 residues. V lost 4 bases and J 5 bases, leaving 5 bases between the germline ends. Germline values: CDR1 SGHTA, CDR2 FQGNSA. The CDR3 is CASSWGTEAFF. CDR3 bases: TGTGCCAGCAGCTGGGGTACTGAAGCTTTCTTT.

This clone was picked up a small number of times. The genes are TRBV5-1 and TRBJ1-1; the D gene is possibly TRBD1 (6 bases). The CDR3 runs 14 residues. Trimming cost V 4 bases and J 4 bases, with 14 bases left between them. Germline assignment: CDR1 SGHRS and CDR2 YFSETQ. The chain's CDR3 is CASSRGQLATEAFF. CDR3 nucleotide sequence: TGCGCCAGCAGCCGTGGACAGCTTGCCACTGAAGCTTTCTTT.

J is TRBJ1-5 and V is TRBV2; D gene uncertain. The CDR3 totals 14 residues. Trimming removed 3 bases at V and 3 bases at J, with 9 bases between. CDR1 and CDR2 (germline): SNHLY, FYNNEI. The CDR3, as DNA: TGTGCCAGCAGTGAGAGTTATAACAATCAGCCCCAGCATTTT. It codes for CASSESYNNQPQHF.

The V call is TRBV9, the J call TRBJ1-4, with a tentative D call TRBD1 (6 bases). The CDR3 sequence is 15 residues long. Germline V gene sequence: CDR1 SGDLS, CDR2 YYNGEE. V was trimmed by 0 bases and J by 4 bases, leaving 10 bases between them. This CDR3 reads CASSVDGQNNEKLFF. The DNA of the CDR3 is TGTGCCAGCAGCGTAGACGGACAGAATAATGAAAAACTGTTTTTT.

The rearrangement uses TRBV7-2 and TRBJ2-2; the match to TRBD2 covers 7 bases. Trimming at V came to 1 base and at J to 6 bases, leaving 2 bases not matched to a gene. The CDR3 consists of 14 residues. The germline CDR1 and CDR2 sequences are SGHTA and FQGNSA. The CDR3 protein is CASSLEGRAGELFF. The CDR3, as DNA: TGTGCCAGCAGCTTAGAGGGGAGGGCCGGGGAGCTGTTTTTT.

V is TRBV19 and J is TRBJ2-5; D tentatively reads TRBD1 or TRBD2 (7 bases each). Per the germline V gene, CDR1 is LNHDA and CDR2 is SQIVND (reference sequence). The CDR3 is 14 amino acids. V lost 5 bases to trimming and J lost 5 bases, with 15 bases between them. The CDR3 loop is CASSPLQGGETQYF. The CDR3 DNA follows: TGTGCCAGTAGTCCATTGCAGGGGGGGGAGACCCAGTACTTC.

This clone was found once. This chain uses TRBV19 with TRBJ2-3; D is possibly TRBD1 or TRBD2 (5 bases each). Trimming took off 0 bases at V and 3 bases at J, with 10 bases between the two ends. This CDR3 is built from 15 residues. Germline V gene data show CDR1 as LNHDA and CDR2 as SQIVND (reference sequence). The CDR3 sequence is CASSIERGPTDTQYF. The CDR3 DNA sequence: TGTGCCAGTAGTATAGAGAGGGGTCCGACAGATACGCAGTATTTT. Supplemented by reference TRBV19 and TRBJ2-3, the full variable domain reads DGGITQSPKYLFRKEGQNVTLSCEQNLNHDAMYWYRQDPGQGLRLIYYSQIVNDFQKGDIAEGYSVSREKKESFPLTVTSAQKNPTAFYLCASSIERGPTDTQYFGPGTRLTVL.

The V and J genes are TRBV10-2 and TRBJ2-7; D not certain. From germline, CDR1 is WSHSY and CDR2 SAAADI. V gave up 2 bases and J gave up 2 bases, with 13 bases separating them. There are 15 residues in the CDR3. The CDR3 DNA reads as TGCGCCAGCAGTGAGAGTCGAGTCATACCCTACGAGCAGTACTTC. This sequence encodes CASSESRVIPYEQYF.

V and J are TRBV19 and TRBJ1-1, with 8 bases fitting TRBD1. Germline V gene sequence: CDR1 LNHDA, CDR2 SQIVND (reference sequence). This CDR3 has 16 residues. Germline trimming cut 3 bases from V and 1 base from J; bases unmatched to any gene: 7. CDR3 loop: CASSIGTGLGNTEAFF. The CDR3 DNA follows: TGTGCCAGTAGTATTGGGACAGGCCTAGGGAACACTGAAGCTTTCTTT.

The chain has TRBV19 and TRBJ2-7; weak D call: TRBD1 (5 bases). Germline lookup yields CDR1 LNHDA and CDR2 SQIVND (reference sequence). The ends were cut back, 3 bases at V and 5 bases at J, with 11 bases in the middle. This CDR3 is 13 amino acids long. In DNA form, the CDR3 reads TGTGCCAGTAGTATGGGTAGGGGAAACGAGCAGTACTTC. Amino acids: CASSMGRGNEQYF.

This rearrangement joins TRBV6-5 to TRBJ2-7; 9 bases fit TRBD1. V dropped 5 bases and J dropped 3; count of bases not matched to a gene: 5. Germline V gene sequence: CDR1 MNHEY, CDR2 SVGAGI. The CDR3 covers 14 residues. The CDR3 protein is CASSTRTGDYEQYF. CDR3 nucleotide sequence: TGTGCCAGCAGTACCCGGACAGGGGACTACGAGCAGTACTTC.

The J gene is TRBJ1-4, the V gene TRBV2; TRBD1 matches at 7 bases. The germline CDR1 and CDR2 sequences are SNHLY and FYNNEI. The J segment lost 5 bases and the V segment lost 5 bases, leaving 8 bases of the junction unmatched. CDR3 length: 15 residues. CDR3 in amino acids: CASSQTGTANEKLFF. CDR3 nucleotide sequence: TGTGCCAGCAGTCAAACCGGGACAGCAAATGAAAAACTGTTTTTT.

This clone is a singleton in its sample. The chain recombines TRBV6-5 with TRBJ1-4, with D possibly TRBD1 on 5 matching bases. The V and J ends lost 2 bases and 12 bases respectively, with 10 bases between them. The germline CDR1 and CDR2 sequences are MNHEY and SVGAGI. This CDR3 comprises 12 residues. The CDR3 region is CASSYPGGELFF. The DNA of the CDR3 is TGTGCCAGCAGTTACCCGGGGGGGGAACTGTTTTTT.

This clone was detected once. The chain is built from TRBV7-9 and TRBJ1-1; D possibly corresponds to TRBD1 (5 bases). CDR3 length: 13 amino acids. Germline lookup yields CDR1 SEHNR and CDR2 FQNEAQ (reference sequence). The germline V and J ends were trimmed by 7 bases and 7 bases, with 16 bases remaining between them. CDR3 coding DNA: TGTGCCAGCACCCGACAGATCCTACATGAAGCTTTCTTT. This codes for CASTRQILHEAFF. Looking up the rest from reference TRBV7-9 and TRBJ1-1 gives the full variable domain: DTGVSQNPRHKITKRGQNVTFRCDPISEHNRLYWYRQTLGQGPEFLTYFQNEAQLEKSRLLSDRFSAERPKGSFSTLEIQRTEQGDSAMYLCASTRQILHEAFFGQGTRLTVV.